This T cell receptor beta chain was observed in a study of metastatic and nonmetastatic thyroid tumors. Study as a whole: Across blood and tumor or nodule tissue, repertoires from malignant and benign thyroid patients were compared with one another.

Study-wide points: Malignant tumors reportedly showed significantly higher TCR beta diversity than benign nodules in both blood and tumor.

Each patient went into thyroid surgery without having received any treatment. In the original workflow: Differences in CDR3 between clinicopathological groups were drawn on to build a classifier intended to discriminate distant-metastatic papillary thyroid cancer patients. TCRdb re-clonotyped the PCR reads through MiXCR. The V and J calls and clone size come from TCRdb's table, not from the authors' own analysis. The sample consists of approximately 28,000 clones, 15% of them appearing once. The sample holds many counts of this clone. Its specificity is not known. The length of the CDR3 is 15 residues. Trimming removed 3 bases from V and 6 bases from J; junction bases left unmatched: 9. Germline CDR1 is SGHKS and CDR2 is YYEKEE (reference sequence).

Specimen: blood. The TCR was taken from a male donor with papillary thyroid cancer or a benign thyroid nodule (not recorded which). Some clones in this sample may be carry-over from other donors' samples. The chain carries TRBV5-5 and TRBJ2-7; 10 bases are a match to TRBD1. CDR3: CASSSTSGTGVEQYF. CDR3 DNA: TGTGCCAGCAGCTCCACGTCCGGGACAGGGGTCGAGCAGTACTTC.